The clone carrying this T cell receptor (beta chain) has a count of ten or more. Its antigen is unknown. Using its own MiXCR run on the 5' RACE reads, TCRdb lists one record per CDR3 protein. This sample has hundreds of thousands of distinct CDR3 sequences, with 9% to 15% found just once. The sample originates from a study of T cells after yellow fever vaccination. Germline values: CDR1 SGHRS, CDR2 YFSETQ. The junction had 3 bases not matched to a gene; V was cut back by 5 bases and J by 2 bases. This CDR3 has 14 amino acids. Overall study results and limits: The booster saw the reappearance of most primary-vaccination clones (roughly 96% CD4, almost 90% CD8). A limited proportion of clonotypes was detected within both the CD4 and CD8 compartments.

This TCR was recovered from a young man who received the YFV17D yellow fever vaccine. The sample here was PBMCs, taken on the day of the yellow fever booster vaccination. The chain carries TRBV5-1 and TRBJ2-1; 8 positions agree with TRBD2. As DNA, the CDR3 is TGCGCCAGCAGACAGGGACTAGCCTACAATGAGCAGTTCTTC. Amino acids: CASRQGLAYNEQFF.